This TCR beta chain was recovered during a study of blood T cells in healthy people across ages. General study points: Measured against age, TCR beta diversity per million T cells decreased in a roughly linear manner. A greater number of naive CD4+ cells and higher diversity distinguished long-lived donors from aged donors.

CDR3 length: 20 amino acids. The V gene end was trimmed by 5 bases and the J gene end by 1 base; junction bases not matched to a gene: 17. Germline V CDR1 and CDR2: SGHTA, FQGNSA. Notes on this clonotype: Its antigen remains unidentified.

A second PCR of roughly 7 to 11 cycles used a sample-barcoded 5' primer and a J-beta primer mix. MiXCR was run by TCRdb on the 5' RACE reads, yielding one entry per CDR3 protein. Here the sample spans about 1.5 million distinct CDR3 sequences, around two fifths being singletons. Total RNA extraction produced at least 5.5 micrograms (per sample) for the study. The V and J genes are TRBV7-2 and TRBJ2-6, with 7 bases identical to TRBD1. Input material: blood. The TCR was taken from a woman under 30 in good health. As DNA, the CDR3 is TGTGCCAGCAGCGGGAGAGGGGGAGACAGGGATTATTCTGGGGCCAACGTCCTGACTTTC. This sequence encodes CASSGRGGDRDYSGANVLTF.